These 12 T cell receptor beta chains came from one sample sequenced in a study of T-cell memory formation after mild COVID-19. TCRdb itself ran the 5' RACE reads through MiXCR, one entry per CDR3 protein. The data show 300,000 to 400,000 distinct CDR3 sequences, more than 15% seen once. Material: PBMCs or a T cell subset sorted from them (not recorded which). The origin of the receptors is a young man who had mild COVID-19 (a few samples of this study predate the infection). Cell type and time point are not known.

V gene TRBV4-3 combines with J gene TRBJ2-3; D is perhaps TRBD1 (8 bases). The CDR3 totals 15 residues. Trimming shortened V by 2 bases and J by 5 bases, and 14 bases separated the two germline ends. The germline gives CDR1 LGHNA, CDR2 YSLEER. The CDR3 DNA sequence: TGCGCCAGCAGCCAACCCACAGGGGGGGGAGATACGCAGTATTTT. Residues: CASSQPTGGGDTQYF.

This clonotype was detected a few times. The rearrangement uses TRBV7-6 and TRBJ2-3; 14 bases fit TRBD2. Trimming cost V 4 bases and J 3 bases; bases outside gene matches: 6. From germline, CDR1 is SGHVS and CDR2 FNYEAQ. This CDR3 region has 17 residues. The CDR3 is CASSSWTSGGITDTQYF. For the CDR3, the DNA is TGTGCCAGCAGCTCGTGGACTAGCGGGGGGATAACAGATACGCAGTATTTT.

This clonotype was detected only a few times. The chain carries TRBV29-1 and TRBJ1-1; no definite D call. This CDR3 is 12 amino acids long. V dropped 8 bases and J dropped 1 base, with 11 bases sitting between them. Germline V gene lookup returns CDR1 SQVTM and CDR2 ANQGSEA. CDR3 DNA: TGCAGCTCACTTGACGGGAACACTGAAGCTTTCTTT. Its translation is CSSLDGNTEAFF.

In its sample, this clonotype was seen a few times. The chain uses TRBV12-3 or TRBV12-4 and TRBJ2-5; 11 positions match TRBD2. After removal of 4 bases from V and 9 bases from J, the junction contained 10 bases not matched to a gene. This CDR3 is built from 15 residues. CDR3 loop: CASSSWTSGPVAQYF. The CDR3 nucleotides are TGTGCCAGCAGTTCTTGGACTAGCGGGCCGGTGGCCCAGTACTTC.

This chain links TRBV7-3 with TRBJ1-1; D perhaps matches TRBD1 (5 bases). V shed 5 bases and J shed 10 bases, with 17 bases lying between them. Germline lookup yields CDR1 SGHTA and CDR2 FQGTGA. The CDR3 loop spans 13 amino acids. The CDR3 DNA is TGTGCCAGCAGCGCCCAGGTAGGGGCAGGAGCTTTCTTT. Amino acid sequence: CASSAQVGAGAFF.

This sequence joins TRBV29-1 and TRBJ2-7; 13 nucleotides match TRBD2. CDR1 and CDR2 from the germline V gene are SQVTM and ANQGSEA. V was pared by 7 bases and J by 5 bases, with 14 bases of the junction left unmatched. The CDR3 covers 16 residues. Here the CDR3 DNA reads TGCAGCGCGTACGTGGGCTTGACTAGCGGGAGGAACGAGCAGTACTTC. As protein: CSAYVGLTSGRNEQYF.

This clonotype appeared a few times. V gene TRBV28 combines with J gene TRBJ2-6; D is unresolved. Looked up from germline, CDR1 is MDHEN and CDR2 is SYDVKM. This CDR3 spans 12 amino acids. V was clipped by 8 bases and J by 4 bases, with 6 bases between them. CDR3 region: CASLTGANVLTF. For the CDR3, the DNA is TGTGCCAGCCTCACCGGGGCCAACGTCCTGACTTTC. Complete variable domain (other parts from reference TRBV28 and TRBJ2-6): DVKVTQSSRYLVKRTGEKVFLECVQDMDHENMFWYRQDPGLGLRLIYFSYDVKMKEKGDIPEGYSVSREKKERFSLILESASTNQTSMYLCASLTGANVLTFGAGSRLTVL.

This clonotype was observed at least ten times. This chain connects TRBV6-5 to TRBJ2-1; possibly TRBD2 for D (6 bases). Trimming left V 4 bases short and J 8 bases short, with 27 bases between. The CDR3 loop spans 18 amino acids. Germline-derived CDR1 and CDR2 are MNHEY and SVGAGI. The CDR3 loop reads CASSSRIPGLDYWDEQFF. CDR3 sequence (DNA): TGTGCCAGCAGTTCCAGGATTCCGGGACTGGACTACTGGGATGAGCAGTTCTTC.

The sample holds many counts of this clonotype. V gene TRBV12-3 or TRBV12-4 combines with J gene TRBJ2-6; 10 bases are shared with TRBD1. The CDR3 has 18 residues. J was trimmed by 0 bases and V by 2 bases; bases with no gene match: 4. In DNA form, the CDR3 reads TGTGCCAGCAGTTTAACCGGGACAGGGGCCTCTGGGGCCAACGTCCTGACTTTC. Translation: CASSLTGTGASGANVLTF.

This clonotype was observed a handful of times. The DNA for the CDR3 is TGTGCCAGCAGCTCTGGACTAGCGGGGGGGCCGGAGTTCCGCACCGGGGAGCTGTTTTTT. Residues: CASSSGLAGGPEFRTGELFF. The rearrangement joins TRBV5-8 to TRBJ2-2; 15 bases fit TRBD2. This CDR3 is 20 amino acids long. V dropped 3 bases and J dropped 4; count of bases not matched to a gene: 13. Germline values: CDR1 SGHTS, CDR2 YDEGEE. Together with reference TRBV5-8 and TRBJ2-2, the CDR3 gives the full variable domain: EAGVTQSPTHLIKTRGQQATLRCSPISGHTSVYWYQQALGLGLQFLLWYDEGEERNRGNFPPRFSGRQFPNYSSELNVNALELEDSALYLCASSSGLAGGPEFRTGELFFGEGSRLTVL.

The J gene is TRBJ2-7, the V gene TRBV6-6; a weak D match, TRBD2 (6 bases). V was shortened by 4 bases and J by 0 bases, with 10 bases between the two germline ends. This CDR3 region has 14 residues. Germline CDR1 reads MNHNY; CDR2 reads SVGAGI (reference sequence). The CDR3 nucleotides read TGTGCCAGCAGTTGGTGGGACTTCTCCTACGAGCAGTACTTC. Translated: CASSWWDFSYEQYF.

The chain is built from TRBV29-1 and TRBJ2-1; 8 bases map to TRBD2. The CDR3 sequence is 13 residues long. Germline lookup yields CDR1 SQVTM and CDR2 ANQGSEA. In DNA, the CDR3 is TGCAGTGGGGCCAGCGGGGGCTACAATGAGCAGTTCTTC. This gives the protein CSGASGGYNEQFF.